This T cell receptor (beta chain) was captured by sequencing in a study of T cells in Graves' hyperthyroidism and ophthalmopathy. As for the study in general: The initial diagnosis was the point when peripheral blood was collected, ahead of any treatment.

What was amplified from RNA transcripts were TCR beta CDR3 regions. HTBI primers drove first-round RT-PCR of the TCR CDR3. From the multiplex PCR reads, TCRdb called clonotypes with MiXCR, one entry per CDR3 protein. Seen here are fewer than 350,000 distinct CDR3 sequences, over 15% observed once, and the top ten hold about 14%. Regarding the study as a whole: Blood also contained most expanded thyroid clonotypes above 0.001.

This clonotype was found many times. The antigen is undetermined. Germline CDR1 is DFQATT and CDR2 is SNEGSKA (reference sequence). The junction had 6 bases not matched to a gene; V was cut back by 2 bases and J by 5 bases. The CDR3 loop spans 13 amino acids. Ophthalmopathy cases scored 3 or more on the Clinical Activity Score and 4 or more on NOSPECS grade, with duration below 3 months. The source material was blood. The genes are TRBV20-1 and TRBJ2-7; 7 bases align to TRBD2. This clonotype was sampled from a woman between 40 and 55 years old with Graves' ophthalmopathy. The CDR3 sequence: CSARRAGINEQYF. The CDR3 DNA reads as TGCAGTGCTAGAAGAGCGGGAATCAACGAGCAGTACTTC.